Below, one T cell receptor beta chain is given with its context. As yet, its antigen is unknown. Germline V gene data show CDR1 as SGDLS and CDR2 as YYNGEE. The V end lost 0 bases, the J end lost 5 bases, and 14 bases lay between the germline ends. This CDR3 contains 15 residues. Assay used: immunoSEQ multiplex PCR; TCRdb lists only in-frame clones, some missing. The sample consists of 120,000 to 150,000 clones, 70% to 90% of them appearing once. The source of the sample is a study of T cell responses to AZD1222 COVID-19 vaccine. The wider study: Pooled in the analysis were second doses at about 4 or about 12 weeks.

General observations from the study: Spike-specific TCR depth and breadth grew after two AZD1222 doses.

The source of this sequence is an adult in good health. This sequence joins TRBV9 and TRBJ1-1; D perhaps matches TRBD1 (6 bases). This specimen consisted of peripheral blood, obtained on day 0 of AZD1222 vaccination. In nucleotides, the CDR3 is TGTGCCAGCAGCGTAGCTCCGACAGGAGGGACTGAAGCTTTCTTT. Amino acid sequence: CASSVAPTGGTEAFF.